These 16 T cell receptor beta chains share one sample of origin, sequenced in a study of Ad26.COV2.S vaccination and SARS-CoV-2 variants. The treatment denotes: roughly 19 received Ad26.COV2.S at low or high dose, single or two shots; roughly five received placebo; per-sample allocation not given. Material that was analyzed had been drawn on day 63 after the first vaccine or placebo injection. Profiled with immunoSEQ multiplex PCR; TCRdb holds only in-frame clones, not every one. This table has a few hundred thousand clones, roughly four fifths appearing once. The sample here was peripheral blood, taken in a trial of Ad26.COV2.S vaccine versus placebo. These receptors all stem from a person aged 18-65 years who received the Ad26.COV2.S COVID-19 vaccine or a placebo.

The genes are TRBV5-1 and TRBJ2-7; 8 positions agree with TRBD1. The CDR3 runs to 14 residues. The V segment lost 4 bases and the J segment 3 bases; nucleotides outside the gene matches: 6. Germline-derived CDR1 and CDR2 are SGHRS and YFSETQ. The chain's CDR3 is CASSGDRSNYEQYF. As DNA, the CDR3 is TGCGCCAGCAGCGGGGACAGGTCCAACTACGAGCAGTACTTC.

The V call is TRBV7-9, the J call TRBJ1-2; D is unclear. V lost 1 base and J 13 bases, leaving 16 bases between the germline ends. From germline, CDR1 is SEHNR and CDR2 FQNEAQ (reference sequence). CDR3 length: 13 amino acids. In DNA form, the CDR3 reads TGTGCCAGCAGCTTAGAGGGTATAACAAGCTCCACCTTC. Protein product: CASSLEGITSSTF.

Remarks on this clone: The same CDR3 can be traced to other DNA sequences in this sample. The rearrangement joins TRBV15 to TRBJ2-5; 8 positions match TRBD2. This CDR3 is built from 16 residues. Germline assignment: CDR1 LNHNV and CDR2 YYDKDF (reference sequence). V shed 1 base and J 0 bases; nucleotides not matched to a gene: 4. The CDR3 spells CATSRGRGGYQETQYF. In DNA, the CDR3 is TGTGCCACCAGCAGAGGACGGGGGGGATACCAAGAGACCCAGTACTTC.

CDR3 bases: TGTGCCAGCAGCTTACCTTATGGACTAGCGGGGGGCGGTGAGCAGTACTTC. Translation: CASSLPYGLAGGGEQYF. The V and J genes are TRBV7-6 and TRBJ2-7; 14 bases are shared with TRBD2. CDR3 length: 17 residues. V lost 2 bases to trimming and J lost 7 bases; unmatched junction nucleotides: 10. Germline values: CDR1 SGHVS, CDR2 FNYEAQ.

The chain uses TRBV13 and TRBJ2-7, with TRBD1 matching over 11 bases. This CDR3 contains 14 residues. Germline V gene lookup returns CDR1 PRHDT and CDR2 FYEKMQ (reference sequence). The trim removed 7 bases at V and 6 bases at J, leaving 8 bases unmatched. The chain's CDR3 is CASKHSGQGGEQYF. The CDR3 coding sequence is TGTGCCAGCAAGCATTCGGGACAGGGGGGCGAGCAGTACTTC.

CDR3: CASSPRGGYGYTF. The CDR3 DNA reads TGTGCCAGCAGCCCTCGGGGCGGCTATGGCTACACCTTC. The chain uses TRBV3-1 (or the pseudogene TRBV3-2) and TRBJ1-2; D might be TRBD1 (5 bases). V was trimmed by 4 bases and J by 4 bases, leaving 10 bases between them. CDR3 length: 13 residues. Germline V lookup: CDR1 LGHDT, CDR2 YNNKEL (reference sequence).

This rearrangement joins TRBV19 to TRBJ2-1, with D unclear. The CDR3 has 16 residues. In germline, CDR1 is LNHDA, CDR2 SQIVND (reference sequence). The V gene lost 0 bases and the J gene lost 9 bases, with 18 bases spanning the gap. The CDR3, as DNA: TGTGCCAGTAGTATAGAGGTGGAGACTCCCGGCACTGAGCAGTTCTTC. Amino acids: CASSIEVETPGTEQFF.

The chain is built from TRBV6-5 and TRBJ2-1; the D gene is possibly TRBD1 (5 bases). V lost 2 bases, J lost 4 bases, and 6 bases lay in between. This CDR3 contains 13 residues. CDR1 and CDR2 (germline): MNHEY, SVGAGI. The CDR3 DNA is TGTGCCAGCAGTTACGGGGCTTACAATGAGCAGTTCTTC. Its translation: CASSYGAYNEQFF.

This clone appeared once. This chain joins TRBV7-6 and TRBJ1-1, with D tentatively TRBD1 (6 bases). Germline V gene data show CDR1 as SGHVS and CDR2 as FNYEAQ. The V end was cut by 4 bases, the J end by 1 base, with 13 bases between. This CDR3 has 15 residues. CDR3 bases: TGTGCCAGCAGCTCCCGAACAGGGTGGAACACTGAAGCTTTCTTT. Translation gives CASSSRTGWNTEAFF.

J is TRBJ1-4 and V is TRBV11-2, with 9 bases matching TRBD1. The CDR3 covers 11 residues. With V trimmed by 7 bases and J by 14 bases, 5 bases remained unmatched. Germline CDR1 SGHAT, CDR2 FQNNGV. The CDR3 region is CASTTGGRLFF. The CDR3 DNA sequence: TGTGCCAGCACCACAGGGGGCAGGCTGTTTTTT.

This clone was recorded once. V usage is TRBV5-1 and J usage is TRBJ2-2; TRBD2 matches 10 bases. V shed 3 bases and J 6 bases; nucleotides not matched to a gene: 11. This CDR3 region has 17 residues. Germline V gene sequence: CDR1 SGHRS, CDR2 YFSETQ. The CDR3 bases are TGCGCCAGCAGCTCGGAGCCCGGGACTAGCGCGTCCGGGGAGCTGTTTTTT. It translates to CASSSEPGTSASGELFF. Variable domain in full (rest from reference TRBV5-1 and TRBJ2-2): KAGVTQTPRYLIKTRGQQVTLSCSPISGHRSVSWYQQTPGQGLQFLFEYFSETQRNKGNFPGRFSGRQFSNSRSEMNVSTLELGDSALYLCASSSEPGTSASGELFFGEGSRLTVL.

This chain connects TRBV12-3 or TRBV12-4 to TRBJ1-2, with 7 bases that match TRBD1. The CDR3 is 13 amino acids. Trimming removed 1 base from V and 8 bases from J; junction bases left unmatched: 4. The CDR3 DNA reads as TGTGCCAGCAGTTTAGGACAGGGACAGGGCTACACCTTC. Its translation is CASSLGQGQGYTF.

This clone was recorded only once. The chain couples TRBV7-6 to TRBJ2-1; D gene ambiguous. Germline V gene sequence: CDR1 SGHVS, CDR2 FNYEAQ. CDR3 length: 14 residues. Trimming took 0 bases from V and 5 from J, leaving 8 bases between them. The DNA of the CDR3 is TGTGCCAGCAGCTTAGCGGGGAAGAACAATGAGCAGTTCTTC. This encodes CASSLAGKNNEQFF.

In this sample, this clone turned up once. V usage is TRBV27 and J usage is TRBJ2-7, with 8 nucleotides matching TRBD2. CDR3 size: 14 residues. Germline CDR1 and CDR2: MNHEY and SMNVEV (reference sequence). Trimming at V came to 3 bases and at J to 7 bases, leaving 8 bases not matched to a gene. The CDR3 is CASSLIAGSWEQYF. CDR3 sequence (DNA): TGTGCCAGCAGTTTGATAGCGGGATCTTGGGAGCAGTACTTC.

The rearrangement uses TRBV6-2 or TRBV6-3 and TRBJ2-5, with 10 bases fitting TRBD2. This CDR3 has 16 amino acids. From germline, CDR1 is MNHEY and CDR2 SVGEGT. Losses at the gene ends were 2 bases for V and 4 bases for J; bases not matched to a gene: 7. The CDR3 spells CASSYDRGTSAETQYF. The CDR3 coding sequence is TGTGCCAGCAGTTACGACCGGGGGACTAGCGCAGAGACCCAGTACTTC.

This clone came up a few times. The rearrangement uses TRBV4-2 and TRBJ1-6; 9 positions match TRBD1. This CDR3 spans 16 amino acids. CDR1 and CDR2 from the germline V gene are LGHNA and YNFKEQ. Unmatched junction bases numbered 9, after V lost 2 bases and J lost 10 bases. The chain's CDR3 is CASSQWGQGVGSPLHF. The CDR3 nucleotides read TGTGCCAGCAGCCAATGGGGACAGGGTGTTGGATCACCCCTCCACTTT.